The clone carrying this TCR beta chain was counted ten times or more. This record comes from a study of Graves' ophthalmopathy and Graves' hyperthyroidism. The CDR3 covers 14 residues. With 0 bases clipped from V and 6 bases from J, the junction kept 5 bases outside the gene matches. The germline gives CDR1 DFQATT, CDR2 SNEGSKA (reference sequence). The TCR beta CDR3 regions underwent amplification from RNA transcripts. First-round RT-PCR relied on HTBI primers, and a second-round multiplex PCR came next. TCRdb re-derived calls from the multiplex PCR reads in MiXCR, one entry per CDR3 protein. The sample yields under 800,000 distinct CDR3 sequences, 22% seen once.

The sequence derives from a woman under 30 with stable Graves' hyperthyroidism. Some clones in this sample may be carry-over from other donors' samples. The chain has TRBV20-1 and TRBJ2-7; 10 nucleotides agree with TRBD1. Sequenced: peripheral blood. The DNA of the CDR3 is TGCAGTGCTAGAGAGGGACAGGGGATCGGCGAGCAGTACTTC. Amino acid sequence: CSAREGQGIGEQYF.